This is a list of T cell receptor beta chains from one sample in a study of T cell responses to AZD1222 COVID-19 vaccine. TCRdb keeps only in-frame clones here, not all; method: immunoSEQ multiplex PCR. The top ten clones hold 2.4% of a sample with about 120,000 clones, approximately 86% of them seen once. This specimen was peripheral blood, taken on day 0 of AZD1222 vaccination. The receptors were gathered from an adult in good health. CDR3s include the opening cysteine and the closing phenylalanine or tryptophan. Each record gives: J gene, clone size, V gene, D gene, CDR3 DNA, CDR3 protein. The D gene is left open where the match is weak. The size of a clone is reported for some rows only, either as once, few or many, or as a class for expanded clones.

>TRBJ1-2|-|TRBV5-4|-
TGTGCCAGCAGCTTGGATCAGGGGCGCGACTATGGCTACACCTTC
CASSLDQGRDYGYTF
>TRBJ2-3|once|TRBV10-3|TRBD1
TGTGCCATCAGAAACGGACAGGGGGACACAGATACGCAGTATTTT
CAIRNGQGDTDTQYF
>TRBJ2-3|-|TRBV2|TRBD2
TGTGCCAGCAGCGCGGGACTAGCGGGCTTCACAGATACGCAGTATTTT
CASSAGLAGFTDTQYF
>TRBJ2-3|-|TRBV7-3|-
TGTGCCAGCAGCCGCGGAGATACGCAGTATTTT
CASSRGDTQYF
>TRBJ1-6|once|TRBV6-5|-
TGTGCCAGCAGGCACCCGGGGGACTATAATTCACCCCTCCACTTT
CASRHPGDYNSPLHF
>TRBJ2-2|-|TRBV5-1|TRBD2
TGCGCCAGCACCCGACGACTAGCGGGAGGTACCGGGGAGCTGTTTTTT
CASTRRLAGGTGELFF
>TRBJ2-7|-|TRBV5-6|-
TGTGCCAGCAGCTCACGGGGGGCAGGCCTCTTGGAGCAGTACTTC
CASSSRGAGLLEQYF
>TRBJ1-1|-|TRBV11-3|-
TGTGCCAGCAGCGCCAGGGAGGGGAACACTGAAGCTTTCTTT
CASSAREGNTEAFF
>TRBJ1-1|once|TRBV5-1|TRBD1
TGCGCCAGCAGCCCCGGGACAGGGGTCCTAAACACTGAAGCTTTCTTT
CASSPGTGVLNTEAFF
>TRBJ2-7|-|TRBV25-1|-
TGTGCCAGCAGTGAATATGGGCGGGGCAACTACGAGCAGTACTTC
CASSEYGRGNYEQYF
>TRBJ2-7|few|TRBV7-2|TRBD1
TGTGCCAGCAGCCGGGACAGGCTTAGCTCCTACGAGCAGTACTTC
CASSRDRLSSYEQYF
>TRBJ2-3|-|TRBV6-5|TRBD1
TGTGCCAGCAGCGCCCGGGACAGGGACTCGGATACGCAGTATTTT
CASSARDRDSDTQYF
>TRBJ2-3|-|TRBV15|-
TGTGCCACCAGCAGAATTACTAGCACAGATACGCAGTATTTT
CATSRITSTDTQYF
>TRBJ1-5|-|TRBV27|-
TGTGCCAGCAGTTTATCGCTGACGAACCATCAGCCCCAGCATTTT
CASSLSLTNHQPQHF
>TRBJ1-5|once|TRBV6-5|TRBD1
TGTGCCAGCTTGGACAGGGGGCTTCATCAGCCCCAGCATTTT
CASLDRGLHQPQHF
>TRBJ2-7|-|TRBV30|TRBD2
TGTGCCTGGAGTGTGGGAGGGACGTCGCACGAGCAGTACTTC
CAWSVGGTSHEQYF
>TRBJ1-5|once|TRBV5-3|-
TGTGCCAGAAACCCCGCAGGGAGGAATGAACGCCATCAGCCCCAGCATTTT
CARNPAGRNERHQPQHF
>TRBJ2-7|-|TRBV2|TRBD1
TGTGCCAGCAGTGTGACAGGGAACGAGCAGTACTTC
CASSVTGNEQYF
>TRBJ1-1|-|TRBV19|-
TGTGCCAGTAGTATCTCTGCAGGGATGAACACTGAAGCTTTCTTT
CASSISAGMNTEAFF
>TRBJ2-2|-|TRBV5-4|TRBD2
TGTGCCAGCAGCCCCCGGGGGGGGACGAACACCGGGGAGCTGTTTTTT
CASSPRGGTNTGELFF
>TRBJ1-3|-|TRBV19|-
TGTGCCAGTAGTAGACGCGGGGGCTCTGGAAACACCATATATTTT
CASSRRGGSGNTIYF
>TRBJ2-2|few|TRBV11-3|-
TGTGCCAGCAGCTCAGGCGCGGAGCTGTTTTTT
CASSSGAELFF
>TRBJ1-1|-|TRBV29-1|-
TGCAGCGGCCTAGTAAGAGGGACGGGGACTGAAGCTTTCTTT
CSGLVRGTGTEAFF
>TRBJ2-7|-|TRBV27|-
TGTGCCAGCAGTCCCCTTAGGGGGGGCGGAAGGGGCGAGCAGTACTTC
CASSPLRGGGRGEQYF
>TRBJ2-2|once|TRBV19|TRBD1
TGTGCCAGTAGTGTCACCGGGACAGGGGCCGGGGAGCTGTTTTTT
CASSVTGTGAGELFF
>TRBJ2-5|few|TRBV7-9|-
TGTGCCAGCAGCTTTCCCGATTCGCGGACCCAGTACTTC
CASSFPDSRTQYF
>TRBJ1-1|-|TRBV10-2|-
TGCGCCAGCAGAACATTGAACACTGAAGCTTTCTTT
CASRTLNTEAFF
>TRBJ2-1|-|TRBV24-1|TRBD2
TGTGCCACCAGTGATTTGCCTTCGGGACTAGCGGGAGGGGTAGGAGGTGAGCAGTTCTTC
CATSDLPSGLAGGVGGEQFF
>TRBJ1-1|-|TRBV5-1|-
TGCGCCAGCAGCTTGGCGTCAGCCAACACTGAAGCTTTCTTT
CASSLASANTEAFF
>TRBJ1-2|few|TRBV5-4|-
TGTGCCACCACCCAAGGACAGCGAGGGGGCTATGGCTACACCTTC
CATTQGQRGGYGYTF
>TRBJ1-4|-|TRBV5-8|TRBD1
TGTGCCAGCAGCAAACGGACAGGGGGCACTGAAAAACTGTTTTTT
CASSKRTGGTEKLFF
>TRBJ2-5|-|TRBV6-5|TRBD2
TGTGCCAGCAGCGGGGGGGTGTACGAGACCCAGTACTTC
CASSGGVYETQYF
>TRBJ1-1|once|TRBV27|-
TGTGCCAGCAGTTTATCACGGGGACTGAACACTGAAGCTTTCTTT
CASSLSRGLNTEAFF
>TRBJ1-4|-|TRBV25-1|-
TGTGCCAGCATCCCCCCCGTCGGTTTT
CASIPPVGF
>TRBJ2-7|-|TRBV12-5|-
TGTGCTAGTGCCCCTCGAGCAGACCCTAGTGAGCAGTACTTC
CASAPRADPSEQYF
>TRBJ1-2|-|TRBV7-9|-
TGTGCCAGCAGCTTAAGGGGGGCCAGGGGTAACTATGGCTACACCTTC
CASSLRGARGNYGYTF
>TRBJ1-4|once|TRBV2|TRBD1
TGTGCCAGCAGTGCTCTGGGACAGGGTGTGAGCGCTAATGAAAAACTGTTTTTT
CASSALGQGVSANEKLFF
>TRBJ1-5|-|TRBV30|-
TGTGCCTGGAGTCAGGGAGGTGATCAGCCCCAGCATTTT
CAWSQGGDQPQHF
>TRBJ2-2|-|TRBV6-5|TRBD1
TGTGCCAGCAGGGGACAGGTTAGCACCGGGGAGCTGTTTTTT
CASRGQVSTGELFF
>TRBJ1-2|-|TRBV6-5|-
TGTGCCAGCAGGACACGGTCCGGCTACACCTTC
CASRTRSGYTF
>TRBJ2-1|-|TRBV5-1|-
TGCGCCAGCAGCCCTGAGGGGCCCGGCCGAGCCGTCCATGAGCAGTTCTTC
CASSPEGPGRAVHEQFF
>TRBJ1-6|-|TRBV6-5|-
TGTGCCAGCAGTTATGGGCCTGGAGATTCACCCCTCCACTTT
CASSYGPGDSPLHF
>TRBJ1-2|-|TRBV5-1|TRBD1
TGCGCCAGCAGCTCCCAGGGGGCCGGGTATGGCTACACCTTC
CASSSQGAGYGYTF
>TRBJ1-3|-|TRBV4-1|TRBD1
TGCGCCAGCAGCCAAGATGGGGACAGGCGTGGAAACACCATATATTTT
CASSQDGDRRGNTIYF